Listed here are 5 T cell receptor beta chains from one sample, sequenced in a study of monozygotic twins with inflammatory bowel disease. TCRdb reanalyzed the 5' RACE reads, giving one entry per CDR3 protein sequence and no DNA. The table counts 190,000 or so distinct CDR3 sequences; 1.5% to 2% lies in the top ten. Sequencing was done on a sample of blood. Every receptor here comes from a human donor with ulcerative colitis or Crohn's disease, or a healthy co-twin of an affected twin (not recorded which).

The rearrangement joins TRBV6-1 to TRBJ2-7; TCRdb returns TRBD1, unconfirmable since there is no DNA. There are 16 residues in the CDR3. Germline V gene lookup returns CDR1 MNHNS and CDR2 SASEGT. The CDR3 region is CASTSGDPLLSYEQYF.

The V and J genes are TRBV7-9 and TRBJ2-1; the D gene TCRdb calls, TRBD2, cannot be checked with no DNA. The germline V gene has CDR1 SEHNR and CDR2 FQNEAQ (reference sequence). There are 16 residues in the CDR3. This chain's CDR3 is CASSPTKRADYNEQFF. Using reference TRBV7-9 and TRBJ2-1 for the parts outside the CDR3, the full variable domain is DTGVSQNPRHKITKRGQNVTFRCDPISEHNRLYWYRQTLGQGPEFLTYFQNEAQLEKSRLLSDRFSAERPKGSFSTLEIQRTEQGDSAMYLCASSPTKRADYNEQFFGPGTRLTVL.

The J gene is TRBJ2-1, the V gene TRBV29-1; TCRdb's D call of TRBD1 is untestable without DNA. The CDR3 is 12 amino acids. CDR1 is SQVTM, CDR2 ANQGSEA, per germline. The CDR3 loop reads CSVGTGVGEQFF.

The chain recombines TRBV14 with TRBJ1-2. This CDR3 has 17 residues. CDR1 SGHDN and CDR2 FVKESK come from the germline V gene. CDR3 region: CASSQEESIYTNYGYTF.

The chain recombines TRBV5-1 with TRBJ1-1; the D call of TRBD1 rests on TCRdb alone, since no DNA is present to check it. The CDR3 totals 15 residues. Per the germline V gene, CDR1 is SGHRS and CDR2 is YFSETQ. The CDR3 sequence: CASSLAWGARTEAFF.